This TCR beta chain was identified in a study of blood T cell repertoires in COVID-19. Produced via immunoSEQ multiplex PCR; TCRdb's table is partial and in-frame only. The sample contains 250,000 or so clones, roughly 86% of which appear only once. Germline V CDR1 and CDR2: SNHLY, FYNNEI. This CDR3 region has 15 residues. V was cut by 3 bases and J by 5 bases, with 14 bases left in between. This chain uses TRBV2 with TRBJ2-1; possible D gene TRBD1, 5 bases. The clonotype was recovered from a man in his forties with active or convalescent COVID-19. Input material: peripheral blood. The CDR3 sequence is CASSEVGASNNEQFF. The CDR3 DNA sequence: TGTGCCAGCAGTGAGGTAGGGGCTTCCAACAATGAGCAGTTCTTC.